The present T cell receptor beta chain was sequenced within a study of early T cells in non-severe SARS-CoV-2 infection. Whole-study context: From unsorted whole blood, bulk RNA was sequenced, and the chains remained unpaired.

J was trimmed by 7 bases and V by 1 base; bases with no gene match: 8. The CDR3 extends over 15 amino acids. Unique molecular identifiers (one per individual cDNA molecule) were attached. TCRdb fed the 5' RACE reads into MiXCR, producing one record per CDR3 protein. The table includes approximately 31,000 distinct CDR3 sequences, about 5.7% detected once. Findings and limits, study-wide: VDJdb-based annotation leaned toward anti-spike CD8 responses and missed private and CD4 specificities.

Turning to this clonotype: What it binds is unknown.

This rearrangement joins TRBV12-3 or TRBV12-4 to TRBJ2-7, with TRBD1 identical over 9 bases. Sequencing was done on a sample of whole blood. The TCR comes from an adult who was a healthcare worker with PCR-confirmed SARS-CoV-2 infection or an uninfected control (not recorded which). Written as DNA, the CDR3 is TGTGCCAGCAGTTTAGGGAGGACAGGGGTTGGGGAGCAGTACTTC. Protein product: CASSLGRTGVGEQYF.